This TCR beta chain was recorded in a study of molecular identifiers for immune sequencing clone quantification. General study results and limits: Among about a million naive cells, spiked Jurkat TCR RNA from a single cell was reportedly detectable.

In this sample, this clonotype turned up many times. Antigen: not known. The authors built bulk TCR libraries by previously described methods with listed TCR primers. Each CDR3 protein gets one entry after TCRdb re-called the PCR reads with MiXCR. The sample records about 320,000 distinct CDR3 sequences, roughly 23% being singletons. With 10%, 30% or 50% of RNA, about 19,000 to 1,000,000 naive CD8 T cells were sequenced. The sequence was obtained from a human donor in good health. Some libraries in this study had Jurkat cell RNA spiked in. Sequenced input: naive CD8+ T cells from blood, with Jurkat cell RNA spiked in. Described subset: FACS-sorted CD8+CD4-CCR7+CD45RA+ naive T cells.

CDR3 sequence (DNA): TGTGCCTGGAGCTTTGACACCGCGCAAGAGACCCAGTACTTC. Translation gives CAWSFDTAQETQYF. J is TRBJ2-5 and V is TRBV30; D not certain. Trimming left V 3 bases short and J 2 bases short, with 13 bases between. This CDR3 is built from 14 residues. From germline, CDR1 is GTSNPN and CDR2 SVGIG (reference sequence).